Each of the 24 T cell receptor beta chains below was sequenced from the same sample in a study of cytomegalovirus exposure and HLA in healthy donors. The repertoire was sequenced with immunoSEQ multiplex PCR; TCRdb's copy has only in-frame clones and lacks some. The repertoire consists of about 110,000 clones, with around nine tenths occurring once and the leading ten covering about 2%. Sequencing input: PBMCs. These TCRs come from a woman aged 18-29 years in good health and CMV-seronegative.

CDR3 sequence: CASSLLRDRPYNEQFF. The CDR3 DNA sequence: TGTGCCAGTAGTTTACTCCGGGACAGGCCCTACAATGAGCAGTTCTTC. This chain joins TRBV19 and TRBJ2-1, with TRBD1 matching 8 bases. In germline, CDR1 is LNHDA, CDR2 SQIVND (reference sequence). The CDR3 contains 16 residues. Germline trimming cut 5 bases from V and 2 bases from J; bases unmatched to any gene: 8.

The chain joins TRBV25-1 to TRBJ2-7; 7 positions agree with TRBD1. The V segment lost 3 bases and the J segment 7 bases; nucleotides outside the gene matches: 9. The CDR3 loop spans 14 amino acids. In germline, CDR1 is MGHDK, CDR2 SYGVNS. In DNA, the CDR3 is TGTGCCAGCAGTGATCGACAGGGCGGAAGAGAGCAGTACTTC. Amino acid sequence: CASSDRQGGREQYF.

CDR3 nucleotides: TGTGCCAGCAGCTCCAGATTCTCCTACGAGCAGTACTTC. Encoded protein: CASSSRFSYEQYF. The rearrangement links TRBV7-8 to TRBJ2-7; D not certain. Germline CDR1 and CDR2: SGHVS and FQNEAQ. Trimming pared 4 bases from V and 0 bases from J, leaving 7 bases between. The CDR3 runs 13 residues.

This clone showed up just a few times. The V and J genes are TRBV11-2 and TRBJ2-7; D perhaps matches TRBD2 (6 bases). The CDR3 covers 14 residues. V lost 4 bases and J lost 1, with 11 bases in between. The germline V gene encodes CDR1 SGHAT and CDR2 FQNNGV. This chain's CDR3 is CASSSVRGSYEQYF. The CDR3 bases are TGTGCCAGCAGCTCAGTACGGGGGTCCTACGAGCAGTACTTC.

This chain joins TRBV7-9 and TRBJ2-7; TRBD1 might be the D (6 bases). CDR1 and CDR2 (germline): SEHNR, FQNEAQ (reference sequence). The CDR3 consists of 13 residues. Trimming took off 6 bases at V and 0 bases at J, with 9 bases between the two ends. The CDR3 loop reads CASRGGSSYEQYF. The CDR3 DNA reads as TGTGCCAGCAGAGGGGGAAGCTCCTACGAGCAGTACTTC.

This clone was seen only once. The CDR3 sequence: CASSHDRGQETQYF. CDR3 sequence (DNA): TGTGCCAGCAGCCATGACAGGGGGCAGGAGACCCAGTACTTC. The rearrangement joins TRBV6-5 to TRBJ2-5; 10 bases are shared with TRBD1. J gave up 5 bases and V 6 bases, and 6 bases lay outside the gene matches. This CDR3 has 14 residues. CDR1 and CDR2 from the germline V gene are MNHEY and SVGAGI.

CDR3 nucleotide sequence: TGCGCCAGCAGCCTCGACAGGGTGGGGGAAAAACTGTTTTTT. Its protein product is CASSLDRVGEKLFF. J is TRBJ1-4 and V is TRBV5-1; 7 nucleotides align to TRBD1. The CDR3 sequence is 14 residues long. Germline CDR1 SGHRS, CDR2 YFSETQ. With 4 bases clipped from V and 8 bases from J, the junction kept 8 bases outside the gene matches.

The CDR3 bases are TGTGCCAGCAGTGGACGGACAGGGGGGAACACTGAAGCTTTCTTT. Its translation is CASSGRTGGNTEAFF. This chain uses TRBV6-1 with TRBJ1-1; 10 nucleotides line up with TRBD1. The V segment lost 4 bases and the J segment 1 base; nucleotides outside the gene matches: 3. Germline V gives CDR1 MNHNS, CDR2 SASEGT. This CDR3 is 15 amino acids long.

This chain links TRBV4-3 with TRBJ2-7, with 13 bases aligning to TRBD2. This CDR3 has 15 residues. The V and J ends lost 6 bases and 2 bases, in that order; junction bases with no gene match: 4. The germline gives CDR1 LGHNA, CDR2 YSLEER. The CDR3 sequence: CASSWTSGSPYEQYF. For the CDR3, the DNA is TGCGCCAGCAGTTGGACTAGCGGGAGTCCCTACGAGCAGTACTTC.

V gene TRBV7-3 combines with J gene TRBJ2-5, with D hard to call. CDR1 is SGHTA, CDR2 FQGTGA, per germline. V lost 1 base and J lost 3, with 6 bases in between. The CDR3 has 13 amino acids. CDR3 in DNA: TGTGCCAGCAGCTTAAACCCAGAAGAGACCCAGTACTTC. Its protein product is CASSLNPEETQYF. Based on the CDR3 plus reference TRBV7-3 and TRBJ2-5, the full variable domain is GAGVSQTPSNKVTEKGKYVELRCDPISGHTALYWYRQSLGQGPEFLIYFQGTGAADDSGLPNDRFFAVRPEGSVSTLKIQRTERGDSAVYLCASSLNPEETQYFGPGTRLLVL.

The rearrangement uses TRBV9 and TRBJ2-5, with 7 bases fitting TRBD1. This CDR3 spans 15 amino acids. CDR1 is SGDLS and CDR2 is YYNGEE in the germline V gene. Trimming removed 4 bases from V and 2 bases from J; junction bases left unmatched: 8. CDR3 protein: CASSLSQGRQETQYF. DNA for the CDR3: TGTGCCAGCAGCCTATCACAGGGGCGTCAAGAGACCCAGTACTTC. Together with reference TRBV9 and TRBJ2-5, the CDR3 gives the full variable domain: DSGVTQTPKHLITATGQRVTLRCSPRSGDLSVYWYQQSLDQGLQFLIQYYNGEERAKGNILERFSAQQFPDLHSELNLSSLELGDSALYFCASSLSQGRQETQYFGPGTRLLVL.

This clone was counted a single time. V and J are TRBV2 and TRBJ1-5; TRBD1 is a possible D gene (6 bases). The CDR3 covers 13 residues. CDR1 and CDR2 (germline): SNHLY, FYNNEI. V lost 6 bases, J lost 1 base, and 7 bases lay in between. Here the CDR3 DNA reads TGTGCCAGCAGGAGGGGGAGCAATCAGCCCCAGCATTTT. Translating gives CASRRGSNQPQHF.

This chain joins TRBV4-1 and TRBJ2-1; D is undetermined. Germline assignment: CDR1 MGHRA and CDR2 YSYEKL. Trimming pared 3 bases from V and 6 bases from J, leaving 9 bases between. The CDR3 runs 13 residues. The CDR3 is CASSQLETNEQFF. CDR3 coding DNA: TGCGCCAGCAGCCAGCTAGAAACCAATGAGCAGTTCTTC.

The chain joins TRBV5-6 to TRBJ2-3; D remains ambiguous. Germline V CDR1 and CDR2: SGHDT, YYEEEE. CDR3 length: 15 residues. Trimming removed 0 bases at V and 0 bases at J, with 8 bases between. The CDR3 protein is CASSLAYLSTDTQYF. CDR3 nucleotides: TGTGCCAGCAGCTTGGCCTATCTTAGCACAGATACGCAGTATTTT.

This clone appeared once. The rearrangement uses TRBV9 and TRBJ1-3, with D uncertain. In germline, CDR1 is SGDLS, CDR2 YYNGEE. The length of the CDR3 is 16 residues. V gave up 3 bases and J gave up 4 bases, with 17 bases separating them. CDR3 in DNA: TGTGCCAGCAGCGGGGGAGGGCGCCCGGCCGGAAACACCATATATTTT. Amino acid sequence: CASSGGGRPAGNTIYF.

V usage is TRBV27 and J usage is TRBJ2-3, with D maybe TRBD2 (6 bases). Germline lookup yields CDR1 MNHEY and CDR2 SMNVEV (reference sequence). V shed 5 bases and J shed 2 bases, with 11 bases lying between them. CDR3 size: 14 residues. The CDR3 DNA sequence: TGTGCCAGCAGTCCTCGGGGGTACACAGATACGCAGTATTTT. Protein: CASSPRGYTDTQYF.

CDR3 DNA: TGTGCCAGCAGTTTCCCCCGACAGGGGACGAGGGTTCGGCAGTACTTC. This translates into CASSFPRQGTRVRQYF. The V and J genes are TRBV6-7 and TRBJ2-7; 8 bases are a match to TRBD1. TRBV6-7 is sorted into the ORF group, with uncertain function. Trimming took 4 bases from V and 9 from J; bases not matched to a gene: 17. CDR3 size: 16 residues.

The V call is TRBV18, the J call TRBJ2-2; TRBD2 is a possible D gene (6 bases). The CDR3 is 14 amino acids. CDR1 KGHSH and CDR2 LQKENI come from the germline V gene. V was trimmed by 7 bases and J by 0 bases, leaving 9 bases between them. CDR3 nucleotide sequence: TGTGCCAGCTTGGGAGGAGCGAACACCGGGGAGCTGTTTTTT. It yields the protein CASLGGANTGELFF.

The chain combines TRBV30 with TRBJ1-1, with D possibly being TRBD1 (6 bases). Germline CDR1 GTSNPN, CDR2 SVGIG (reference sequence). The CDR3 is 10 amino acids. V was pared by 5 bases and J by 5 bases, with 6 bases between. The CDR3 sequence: CAWGTTEAFF. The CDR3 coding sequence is TGTGCCTGGGGGACAACTGAAGCTTTCTTT. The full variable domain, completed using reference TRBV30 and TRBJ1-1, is SQTIHQWPATLVQPVGSPLSLECTVEGTSNPNLYWYRQAAGRGLQLLFYSVGIGQISSEVPQNLSASRPQDRQFILSSKKLLLSDSGFYLCAWGTTEAFFGQGTRLTVV.

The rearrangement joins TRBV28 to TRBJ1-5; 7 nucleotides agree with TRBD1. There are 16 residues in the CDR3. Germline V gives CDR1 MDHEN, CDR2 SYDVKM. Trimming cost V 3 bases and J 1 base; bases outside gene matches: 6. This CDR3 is CASSFQGVGSNQPQHF. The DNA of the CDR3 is TGTGCCAGCAGTTTTCAGGGGGTAGGGAGCAATCAGCCCCAGCATTTT.

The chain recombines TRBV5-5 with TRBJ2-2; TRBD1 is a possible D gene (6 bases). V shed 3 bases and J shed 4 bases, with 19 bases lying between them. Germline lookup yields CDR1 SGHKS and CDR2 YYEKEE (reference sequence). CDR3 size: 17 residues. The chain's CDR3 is CASSSLATGTGTGELFF. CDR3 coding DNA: TGTGCCAGCAGCTCCCTAGCCACAGGGACGGGCACCGGGGAGCTGTTTTTT. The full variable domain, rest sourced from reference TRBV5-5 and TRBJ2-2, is DAGVTQSPTHLIKTRGQQVTLRCSPISGHKSVSWYQQVLGQGPQFIFQYYEKEERGRGNFPDRFSARQFPNYSSELNVNALLLGDSALYLCASSSLATGTGTGELFFGEGSRLTVL.

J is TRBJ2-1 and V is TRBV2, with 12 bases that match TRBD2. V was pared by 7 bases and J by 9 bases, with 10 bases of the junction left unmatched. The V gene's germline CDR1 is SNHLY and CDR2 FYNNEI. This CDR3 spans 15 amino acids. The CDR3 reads CASTRLAGALGEQFF. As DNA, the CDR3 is TGTGCCAGCACCAGACTAGCGGGAGCTTTGGGTGAGCAGTTCTTC.

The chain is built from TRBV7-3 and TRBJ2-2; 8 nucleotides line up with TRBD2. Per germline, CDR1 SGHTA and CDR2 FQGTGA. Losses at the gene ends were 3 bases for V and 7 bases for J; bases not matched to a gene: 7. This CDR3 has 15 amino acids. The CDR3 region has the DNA TGTGCCAGCAGCTTTTCCGGGGGGGCTCTCGGGGAGCTGTTTTTT. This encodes CASSFSGGALGELFF.

CDR3 in amino acids: CSAAGGGYTF. CDR3 nucleotide sequence: TGCAGTGCTGCAGGGGGAGGCTACACCTTC. The V call is TRBV20-1, the J call TRBJ1-2; 7 positions match TRBD1. J lost 8 bases, V lost 5 bases, and 2 bases had no gene match. The CDR3 sequence is 10 residues long. Germline V gene data show CDR1 as DFQATT and CDR2 as SNEGSKA (reference sequence).